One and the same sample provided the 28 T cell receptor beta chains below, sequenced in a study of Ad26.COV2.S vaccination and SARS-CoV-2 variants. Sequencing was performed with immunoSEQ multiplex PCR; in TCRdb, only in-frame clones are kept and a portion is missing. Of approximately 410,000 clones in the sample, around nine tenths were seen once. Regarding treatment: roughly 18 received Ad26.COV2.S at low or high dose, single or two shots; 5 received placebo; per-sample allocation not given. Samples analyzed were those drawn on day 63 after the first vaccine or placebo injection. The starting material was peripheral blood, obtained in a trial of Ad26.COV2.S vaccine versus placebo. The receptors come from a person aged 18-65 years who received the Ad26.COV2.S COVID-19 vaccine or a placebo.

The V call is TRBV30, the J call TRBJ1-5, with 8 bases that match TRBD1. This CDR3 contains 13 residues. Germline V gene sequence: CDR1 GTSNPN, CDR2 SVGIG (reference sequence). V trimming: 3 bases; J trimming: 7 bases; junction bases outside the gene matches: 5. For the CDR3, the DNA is TGTGCCTGGAGGAAGGACAGGGCGCAGCCCCAGCATTTT. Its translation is CAWRKDRAQPQHF.

The CDR3 DNA follows: TGTGCCAGCAGTGAAGCGAGGTCTGTTGAAAAACTGTTTTTT. Translating it yields CASSEARSVEKLFF. The chain joins TRBV6-1 to TRBJ1-4; D uncertain. The CDR3 is 14 amino acids. Trimming removed 0 bases at V and 7 bases at J, with 9 bases between. The germline V gene encodes CDR1 MNHNS and CDR2 SASEGT.

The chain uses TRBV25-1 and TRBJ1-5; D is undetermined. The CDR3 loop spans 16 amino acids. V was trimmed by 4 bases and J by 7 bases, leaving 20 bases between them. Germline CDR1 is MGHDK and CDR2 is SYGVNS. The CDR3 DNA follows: TGTGCCAGCAGTGTAAAGACCGGTCTCCCGGGACAGCCCCAGCATTTT. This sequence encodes CASSVKTGLPGQPQHF.

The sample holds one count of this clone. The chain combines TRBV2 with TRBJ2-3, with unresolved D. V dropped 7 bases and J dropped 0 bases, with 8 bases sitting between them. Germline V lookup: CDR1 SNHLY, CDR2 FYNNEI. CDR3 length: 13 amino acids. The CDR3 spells CASKGLSTDTQYF. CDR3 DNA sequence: TGTGCCAGCAAGGGCCTTAGCACAGATACGCAGTATTTT.

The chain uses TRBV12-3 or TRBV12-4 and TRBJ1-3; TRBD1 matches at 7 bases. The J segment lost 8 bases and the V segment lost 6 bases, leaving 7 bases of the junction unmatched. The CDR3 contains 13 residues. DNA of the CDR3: TGTGCCAGCAGAGTACAGGGGTTGGACACCATATATTTT. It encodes CASRVQGLDTIYF.

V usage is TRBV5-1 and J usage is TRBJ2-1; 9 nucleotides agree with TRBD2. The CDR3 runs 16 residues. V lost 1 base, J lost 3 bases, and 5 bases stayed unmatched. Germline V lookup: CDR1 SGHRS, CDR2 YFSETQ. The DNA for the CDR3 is TGCGCCAGCAGCTTGAATGTAGCGGGGGTCTACAATGAGCAGTTCTTC. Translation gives CASSLNVAGVYNEQFF.

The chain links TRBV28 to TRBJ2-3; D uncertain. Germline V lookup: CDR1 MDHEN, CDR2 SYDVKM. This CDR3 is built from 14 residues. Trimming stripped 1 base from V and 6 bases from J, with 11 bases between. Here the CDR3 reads CASSLLTHTDTQYF. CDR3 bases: TGTGCCAGCAGTTTATTGACCCACACGGATACGCAGTATTTT.

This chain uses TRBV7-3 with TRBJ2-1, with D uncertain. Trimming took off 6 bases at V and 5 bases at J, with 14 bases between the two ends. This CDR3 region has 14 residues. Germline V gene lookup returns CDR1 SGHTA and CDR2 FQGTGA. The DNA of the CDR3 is TGTGCCAGCAGTTTCCTGACTGGGAACAATGAGCAGTTCTTC. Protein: CASSFLTGNNEQFF.

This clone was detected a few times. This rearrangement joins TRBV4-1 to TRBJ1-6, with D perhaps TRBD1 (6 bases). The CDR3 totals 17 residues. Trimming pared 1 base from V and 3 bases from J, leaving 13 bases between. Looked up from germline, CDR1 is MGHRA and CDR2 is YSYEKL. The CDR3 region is CASSQGATGIYNSPLHF. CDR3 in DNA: TGCGCCAGCAGCCAAGGAGCGACAGGAATCTATAATTCACCCCTCCACTTT.

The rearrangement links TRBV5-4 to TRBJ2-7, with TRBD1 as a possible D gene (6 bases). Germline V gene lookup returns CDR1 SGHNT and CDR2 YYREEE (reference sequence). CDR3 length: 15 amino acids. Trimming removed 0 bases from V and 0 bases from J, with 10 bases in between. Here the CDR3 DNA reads TGTGCCAGCAGCTTGGGGGGGCCGAGCTCCTACGAGCAGTACTTC. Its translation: CASSLGGPSSYEQYF.

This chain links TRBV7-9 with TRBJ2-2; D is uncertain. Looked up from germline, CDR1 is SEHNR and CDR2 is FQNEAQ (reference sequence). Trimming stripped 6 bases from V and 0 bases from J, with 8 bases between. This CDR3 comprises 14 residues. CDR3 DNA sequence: TGTGCCAGCAGACGGCCGTCGAACACCGGGGAGCTGTTTTTT. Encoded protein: CASRRPSNTGELFF. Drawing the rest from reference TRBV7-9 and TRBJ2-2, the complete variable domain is DTGVSQNPRHKITKRGQNVTFRCDPISEHNRLYWYRQTLGQGPEFLTYFQNEAQLEKSRLLSDRFSAERPKGSFSTLEIQRTEQGDSAMYLCASRRPSNTGELFFGEGSRLTVL.

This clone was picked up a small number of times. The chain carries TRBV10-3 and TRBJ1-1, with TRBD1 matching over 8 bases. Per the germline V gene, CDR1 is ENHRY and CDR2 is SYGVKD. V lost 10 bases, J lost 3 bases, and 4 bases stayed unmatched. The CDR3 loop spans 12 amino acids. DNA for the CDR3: TGTGCCACCGCAGGGGGCGACACTGAAGCTTTCTTT. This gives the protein CATAGGDTEAFF.

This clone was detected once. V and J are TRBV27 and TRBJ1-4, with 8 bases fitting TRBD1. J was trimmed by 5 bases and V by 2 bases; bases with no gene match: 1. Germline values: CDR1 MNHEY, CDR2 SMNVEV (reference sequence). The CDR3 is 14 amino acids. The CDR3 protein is CASSLQGANEKLFF. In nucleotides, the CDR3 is TGTGCCAGCAGTTTACAGGGGGCGAATGAAAAACTGTTTTTT.

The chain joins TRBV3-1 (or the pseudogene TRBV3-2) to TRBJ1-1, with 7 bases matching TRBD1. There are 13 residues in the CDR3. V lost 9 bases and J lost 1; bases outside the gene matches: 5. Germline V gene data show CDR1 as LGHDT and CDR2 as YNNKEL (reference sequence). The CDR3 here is CASQTGPNTEAFF. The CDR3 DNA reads TGTGCCAGTCAGACAGGGCCGAACACTGAAGCTTTCTTT.

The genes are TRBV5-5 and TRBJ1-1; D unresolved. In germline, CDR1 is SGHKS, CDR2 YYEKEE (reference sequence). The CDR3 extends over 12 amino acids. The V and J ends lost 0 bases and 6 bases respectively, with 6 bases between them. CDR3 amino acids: CASSLAWAEAFF. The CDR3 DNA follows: TGTGCCAGCAGCTTGGCTTGGGCTGAAGCTTTCTTT.

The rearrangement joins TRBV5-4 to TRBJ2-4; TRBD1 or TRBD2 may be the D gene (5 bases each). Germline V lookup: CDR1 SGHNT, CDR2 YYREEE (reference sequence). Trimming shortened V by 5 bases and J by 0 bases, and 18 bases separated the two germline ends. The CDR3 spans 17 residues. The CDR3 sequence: CASSSYRAGRAKNIQYF. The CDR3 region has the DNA TGTGCCAGCAGTTCGTACCGGGCAGGGAGAGCCAAAAACATTCAGTACTTC.

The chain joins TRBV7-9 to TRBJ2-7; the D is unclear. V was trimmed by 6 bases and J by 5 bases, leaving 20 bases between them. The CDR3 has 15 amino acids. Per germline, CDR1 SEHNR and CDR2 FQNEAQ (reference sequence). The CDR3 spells CASSQSGGRWNEQYF. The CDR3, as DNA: TGTGCCAGCAGTCAATCCGGCGGCAGGTGGAACGAGCAGTACTTC.

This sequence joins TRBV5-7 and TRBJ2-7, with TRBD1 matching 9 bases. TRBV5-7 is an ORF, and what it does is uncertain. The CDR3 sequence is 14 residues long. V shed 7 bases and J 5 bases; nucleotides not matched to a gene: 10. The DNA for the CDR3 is TGTGCCAGCCCCCTGGGACAGGGCTCGAACGAGCAGTACTTC. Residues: CASPLGQGSNEQYF.

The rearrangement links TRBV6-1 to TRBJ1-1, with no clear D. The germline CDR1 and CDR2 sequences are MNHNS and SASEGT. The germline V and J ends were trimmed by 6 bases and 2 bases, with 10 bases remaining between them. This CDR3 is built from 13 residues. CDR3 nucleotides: TGTGCCAGCAGGTTACGACAAAACACTGAAGCTTTCTTT. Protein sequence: CASRLRQNTEAFF.

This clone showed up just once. The CDR3 nucleotides are TGCGCCAGCAGCCAAGCACTCCGCCTCGGGGAATATGGCTACACCTTC. Protein: CASSQALRLGEYGYTF. The chain is built from TRBV4-1 and TRBJ1-2, with D hard to call. The CDR3 contains 16 residues. Germline loops: CDR1 MGHRA, CDR2 YSYEKL. V shed 1 base and J shed 5 bases, with 17 bases lying between them.

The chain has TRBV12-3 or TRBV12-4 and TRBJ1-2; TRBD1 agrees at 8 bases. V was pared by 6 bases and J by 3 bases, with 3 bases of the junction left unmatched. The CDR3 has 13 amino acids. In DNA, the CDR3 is TGTGCCAGCAGGGAGACAGGGGACTATGGCTACACCTTC. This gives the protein CASRETGDYGYTF.

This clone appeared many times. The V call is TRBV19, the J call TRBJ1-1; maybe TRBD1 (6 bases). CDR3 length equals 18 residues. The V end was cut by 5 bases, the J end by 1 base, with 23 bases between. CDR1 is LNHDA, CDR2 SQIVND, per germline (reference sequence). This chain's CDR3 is CASSSSSRGIWGNTEAFF. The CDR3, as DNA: TGTGCCAGTAGTTCGTCGTCTAGGGGGATATGGGGGAACACTGAAGCTTTCTTT.

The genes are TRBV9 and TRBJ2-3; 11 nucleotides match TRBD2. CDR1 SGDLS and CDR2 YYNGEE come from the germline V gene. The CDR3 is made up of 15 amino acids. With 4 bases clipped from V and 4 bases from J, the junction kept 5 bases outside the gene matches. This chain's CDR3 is CASSISGGAPDTQYF. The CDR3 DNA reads TGTGCCAGCAGCATTAGCGGGGGGGCACCAGATACGCAGTATTTT.

CDR3 sequence (DNA): TGTGCCAGCACCTTCAGGGGAGAGTACGAGCAGTACTTC. This codes for CASTFRGEYEQYF. The chain joins TRBV12-3 or TRBV12-4 to TRBJ2-7, with TRBD1 as a possible D gene (6 bases). This CDR3 is 13 amino acids long. Trimming cost V 7 bases and J 4 bases, with 14 bases left between them.

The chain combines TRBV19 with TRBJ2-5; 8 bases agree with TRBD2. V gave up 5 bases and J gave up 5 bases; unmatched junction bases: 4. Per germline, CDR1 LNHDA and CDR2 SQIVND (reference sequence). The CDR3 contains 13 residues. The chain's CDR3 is CASSLSSGETQYF. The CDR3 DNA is TGTGCCAGTAGTCTTTCTAGCGGGGAGACCCAGTACTTC.

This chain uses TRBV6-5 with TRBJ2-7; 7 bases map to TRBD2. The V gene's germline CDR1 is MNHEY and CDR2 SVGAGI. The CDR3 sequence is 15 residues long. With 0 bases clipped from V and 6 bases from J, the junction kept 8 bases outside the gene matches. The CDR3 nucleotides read TGTGCCAGCAGTTACTCTCCGGGAGGAGGGACCGAGCAGTACTTC. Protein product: CASSYSPGGGTEQYF.

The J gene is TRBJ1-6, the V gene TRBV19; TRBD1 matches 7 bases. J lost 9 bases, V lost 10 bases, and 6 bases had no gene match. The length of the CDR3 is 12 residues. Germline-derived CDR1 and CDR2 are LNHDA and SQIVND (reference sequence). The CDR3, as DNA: TGTGCCACCGGGACAGAGACTTCACCCCTCCACTTT. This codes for CATGTETSPLHF.

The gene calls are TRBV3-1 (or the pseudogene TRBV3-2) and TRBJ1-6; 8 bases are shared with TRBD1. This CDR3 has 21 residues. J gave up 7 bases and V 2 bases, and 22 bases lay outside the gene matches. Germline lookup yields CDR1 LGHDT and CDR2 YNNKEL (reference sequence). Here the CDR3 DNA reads TGTGCCAGCAGCCAACAAATCTGTGGGGTATCCCCAGGACAGGGCAATTCACCCCTCCACTTT. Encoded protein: CASSQQICGVSPGQGNSPLHF.